This T cell receptor (beta chain) was captured in a study of CD8 T cells in Susac syndrome. Both CD4+ and CD8+ T cells were negatively isolated, and TEMRA cells underwent FACS enrichment. Germline CDR1 and CDR2: SNHLY and FYNNEI. This CDR3 is built from 11 residues. V was trimmed by 6 bases and J by 2 bases, leaving 5 bases between them. The authors reverse transcribed about 0.5 to 1 ug RNA with random hexamers. The TCR beta CDR3 was amplified by immunoSEQ multiplex PCR across 54 Vbeta, 13 Jbeta. Each CDR3 protein is one row after TCRdb ran MiXCR on the immunoSEQ multiplex PCR reads. The sample has fewer than 150,000 distinct CDR3 sequences; roughly 89% are singletons.

The specimen was CD8+ T cells from PBMCs. The TCR was taken from a human donor with multiple sclerosis. The chain combines TRBV2 with TRBJ2-7; D gene unclear. The CDR3 DNA is TGTGCCAGCAGAGTCACCTACGAGCAGTACTTC. It specifies CASRVTYEQYF. Looking up the rest from reference TRBV2 and TRBJ2-7 gives the full variable domain: EPEVTQTPSHQVTQMGQEVILRCVPISNHLYFYWYRQILGQKVEFLVSFYNNEISEKSEIFDDQFSVERPDGSNFTLKIRSTKLEDSAMYFCASRVTYEQYFGPGTRLTVT.